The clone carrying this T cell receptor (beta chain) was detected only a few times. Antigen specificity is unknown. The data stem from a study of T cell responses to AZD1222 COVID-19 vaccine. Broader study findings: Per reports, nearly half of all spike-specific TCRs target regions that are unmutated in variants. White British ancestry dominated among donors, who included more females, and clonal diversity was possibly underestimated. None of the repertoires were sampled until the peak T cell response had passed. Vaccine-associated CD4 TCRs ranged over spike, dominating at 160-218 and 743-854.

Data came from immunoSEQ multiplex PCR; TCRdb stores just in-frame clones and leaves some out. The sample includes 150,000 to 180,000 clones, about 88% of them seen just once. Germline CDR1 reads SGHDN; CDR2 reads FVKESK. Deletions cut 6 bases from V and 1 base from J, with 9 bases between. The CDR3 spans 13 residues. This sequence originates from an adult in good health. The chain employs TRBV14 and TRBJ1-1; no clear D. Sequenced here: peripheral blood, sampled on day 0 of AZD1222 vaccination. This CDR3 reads CASSFGPNTEAFF. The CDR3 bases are TGTGCCAGCAGTTTTGGCCCGAACACTGAAGCTTTCTTT.